Each of the 9 T cell receptor beta chains below was sequenced from the same sample in a study of neoadjuvant nivolumab and ipilimumab in lung cancer. The assay was immunoSEQ multiplex PCR, and TCRdb's table has in-frame clones only and misses some. The table includes about 27,000 clones, 76% detected once. The sample here was tumor tissue, taken after neoadjuvant nivolumab, alone or with ipilimumab, at or shortly before surgery. These receptors all stem from an adult with non-small cell lung cancer.

The chain employs TRBV5-4 and TRBJ1-1, with D unresolved. Looked up from germline, CDR1 is SGHNT and CDR2 is YYREEE (reference sequence). The CDR3 totals 13 residues. The V and J ends lost 4 bases and 3 bases respectively, with 10 bases between them. The CDR3 is CASSPRVYTEAFF. The CDR3 coding sequence is TGTGCCAGCAGCCCTCGGGTCTACACTGAAGCTTTCTTT.

The chain joins TRBV10-1 to TRBJ2-2; D unclear. V lost 4 bases and J 7 bases, leaving 10 bases between the germline ends. CDR1 and CDR2 from the germline V gene are WNHNN and SYGVQD (reference sequence). This CDR3 has 13 amino acids. Here the CDR3 reads CASSGELGGELFF. CDR3 nucleotide sequence: TGCGCCAGCAGTGGAGAACTCGGCGGGGAGCTGTTTTTT.

The chain joins TRBV2 to TRBJ2-3; D remains unclear. Germline CDR1 and CDR2: SNHLY and FYNNEI. Trimming took 0 bases from V and 6 from J, leaving 7 bases between them. This CDR3 comprises 13 residues. CDR3 sequence: CASSEAPRDTQYF. CDR3 DNA sequence: TGTGCCAGCAGTGAAGCGCCGCGGGATACGCAGTATTTT.

The chain uses TRBV6-1 and TRBJ2-5; D not resolved. The V gene's germline CDR1 is MNHNS and CDR2 SASEGT. V was cut by 4 bases and J by 0 bases, with 9 bases left in between. This CDR3 comprises 14 residues. The CDR3 DNA reads TGTGCCAGCAGTGGAGCACGGTACCAAGAGACCCAGTACTTC. Protein sequence: CASSGARYQETQYF.

This rearrangement joins TRBV30 to TRBJ1-3; D possibly corresponds to TRBD1 (6 bases). V dropped 2 bases and J dropped 0 bases, with 8 bases sitting between them. The germline V gene has CDR1 GTSNPN and CDR2 SVGIG (reference sequence). The CDR3 sequence is 14 residues long. This chain's CDR3 is CAWSRGVSGNTIYF. CDR3 bases: TGTGCCTGGAGTAGGGGGGTCTCTGGAAACACCATATATTTT.

This chain connects TRBV2 to TRBJ1-1; D uncertain. The germline gives CDR1 SNHLY, CDR2 FYNNEI. CDR3 size: 13 residues. The V gene lost 4 bases and the J gene lost 1 base, with 7 bases spanning the gap. The CDR3 nucleotides are TGTGCCAGCAGTGGCCAGCGGAACACTGAAGCTTTCTTT. Protein sequence: CASSGQRNTEAFF.

The chain carries TRBV30 and TRBJ1-2; possible D gene TRBD1, 6 bases. Between the trimmed V and J ends, which lost 1 base and 8 bases, there was a span of 14 bases. CDR3 size: 13 residues. Per the germline V gene, CDR1 is GTSNPN and CDR2 is SVGIG (reference sequence). CDR3 amino acids: CAWSEAGEGGYTF. The CDR3 bases are TGTGCCTGGAGTGAAGCAGGGGAAGGGGGCTACACCTTC.

The chain is built from TRBV5-1 and TRBJ1-2, with 10 nucleotides matching TRBD1. J gave up 4 bases and V 0 bases, and 6 bases lay outside the gene matches. This CDR3 comprises 16 residues. Germline V CDR1 and CDR2: SGHRS, YFSETQ. The CDR3 loop reads CASSLAPGQGLYGYTF. In DNA form, the CDR3 reads TGCGCCAGCAGCTTGGCCCCGGGACAGGGGCTCTATGGCTACACCTTC.

Notes on this clone: Additional DNA sequences in this sample encode the identical CDR3. This chain connects TRBV6-6 to TRBJ1-1; maybe TRBD1 (6 bases). V lost 1 base, J lost 1 base, and 7 bases lay in between. Looked up from germline, CDR1 is MNHNY and CDR2 is SVGAGI (reference sequence). The CDR3 consists of 14 residues. CDR3 DNA: TGTGCCAGCAGTTACTTGGGACAGAACACTGAAGCTTTCTTT. Translation gives CASSYLGQNTEAFF.